These 4 T cell receptor beta chains share one sample of origin, sequenced in a study of beta chain features in type 1 diabetes. Study observations and caveats: Within each of all four CD4+ subsets, Type 1 diabetes patients had TCRB CDR3s that were moderately but significantly shorter.

No antigen has been assigned to these receptors. The study reverse transcribed the entire isolated RNA, so it sequenced expressed TCRB transcripts. TCRdb's table, derived via immunoSEQ multiplex PCR, lists solely in-frame clones and lacks some. The sample consists of around 40,000 clones, over 60% of them appearing once. Input material: Tregs from blood. These receptors were taken from a woman younger than 35 with type 1 diabetes.

This clone was counted a few times. V usage is TRBV18 and J usage is TRBJ2-1; 9 bases line up with TRBD1. Germline V gene sequence: CDR1 KGHSH, CDR2 LQKENI. CDR3 length equals 15 residues. With 4 bases clipped from V and 6 bases from J, the junction kept 7 bases outside the gene matches. CDR3 bases: TGTGCCAGCTCACACCGGGACAGGGACCTCAATGAGCAGTTCTTC. Translated, it gives CASSHRDRDLNEQFF.

The chain joins TRBV4-3 to TRBJ2-1, with TRBD2 matching over 7 bases. Germline V CDR1 and CDR2: LGHNA, YSLEER. The CDR3 extends over 17 amino acids. With 0 bases clipped from V and 2 bases from J, the junction kept 7 bases outside the gene matches. The CDR3 DNA follows: TGCGCCAGCAGCCAAGATGTGAACGGGGGGACCTACAATGAGCAGTTCTTC. Translation: CASSQDVNGGTYNEQFF.

The chain employs TRBV7-9 and TRBJ2-1; maybe TRBD2 (7 bases). Germline CDR1 SEHNR, CDR2 FQNEAQ (reference sequence). Trimming removed 2 bases at V and 4 bases at J, with 15 bases between. There are 16 residues in the CDR3. Written as DNA, the CDR3 is TGTGCCAGCAGCTTAACGGCGGGGGCGGGATACAATGAGCAGTTCTTC. Amino acid sequence: CASSLTAGAGYNEQFF.

This clone appeared a single time. This chain joins TRBV29-1 and TRBJ2-1; 9 nucleotides line up with TRBD1. The ends lost 7 bases at V and 4 bases at J; junction bases unmatched: 8. This CDR3 comprises 14 residues. CDR1 and CDR2 (germline): SQVTM, ANQGSEA. CDR3 coding DNA: TGCAGCGGGGGGACAGGGTCGTTTTACAATGAGCAGTTCTTC. Protein product: CSGGTGSFYNEQFF.